The T cell receptor beta chain described here comes from a study of blood T cell repertoires in COVID-19. Overall study: There were acute and convalescent COVID-19 samples, and they came from the United States, Italy and Spain. In each case, the material was cDNA or gDNA derived from T cells, B-cell-depleted T cells, or PBMCs.

In the original workflow: The assay estimated nucleated cells by amplifying reference gene primers. Here immunoSEQ multiplex PCR was the method, and the copy in TCRdb shows in-frame clones only, minus some. V and J calls and clone size come straight from that table; D and trimming were deduced from the DNA. In the table there are 120,000 to 150,000 clones, around 80% of which are singletons. From germline, CDR1 is MNHEY and CDR2 SVGAGI. CDR3 size: 14 residues. V was shortened by 5 bases and J by 10 bases, with 15 bases between the two germline ends. V is TRBV6-5 and J is TRBJ1-6; D gene uncertain. Sequencing was done on a sample of peripheral blood. The TCR originated in a human donor in a cohort sampled during active COVID-19. This CDR3 reads CASSTELSGSPLHF. DNA for the CDR3: TGTGCCAGCAGTACAGAGCTGAGCGGCTCACCCCTCCACTTT.